Reported below is one T cell receptor (beta chain). It has no known antigen specificity. Per-base qualities were not stored, and no clone one base away is much larger. V sheds 5 bases and J sheds 6 bases, leaving 15 bases between their ends. CDR1 MNHNS and CDR2 SASEGT are derived from the germline V gene. Spanning cysteine to phenylalanine, the CDR3 consists of 14 amino acids. Kept here is only the CDR3 DNA, which spans 42 bases and is read in frame from base 1. This specimen belongs to a study of cytomegalovirus exposure and HLA in healthy donors (dated by TCRdb to 2016 to 2017). For the wider study: In an earlier analysis of roughly 590 of the donors, 250 to 350 Gb of sequence data and approximately 100 million unique TCR beta sequences from about 179 million T cells were reported. An early release that covered fewer than 750 HLA-typed donors contained approximately 300 gigabases of sequencing data and around 80 million unique TCR sequences. Because of strong linkage in the cohort, roughly 5 DR-DQ haplotypes were treated as single units for association and clustering. Among 300 to 450 genotyped donors of the cohort, an average of about 240,000 unique TCR beta nucleotide sequences were sequenced per donor, roughly a sixth of them non-productive. Class I and class II HLA loci were covered by the typing at four-digit resolution. To decide whether each TCR beta V gene segment behaved as functional or pseudogenic, an earlier analysis of some 580 of the donors relied on high-throughput TCR beta sequencing. The study aimed to test whether cataloging public T cell receptors could reveal signatures of past pathogen exposure. Of the roughly 390 genotyped donors, 75% to 85% were placed in the genetic ancestry cluster associated with self-reported Caucasian donors. In addition to the first cohort of 666 subjects, a separate validation cohort of 120 different subjects was used. Donor age, sex, ethnicity and CMV serostatus were compiled together with the repertoire data. The later analysis used no new phenotypic data to find candidate immune exposures, relying instead on TCR beta sequences and their occurrence across donors. Typing coverage differed by locus: A, B, C, DRB1 and DQB1 were typed in about 620-640 donors, DQA1 in about 560, DPA1 in 600 to 610, and DPB1 in 450 to 490. A later analysis re-analyzed previously published TCR beta repertoires from 660 or so donors and added high-resolution HLA genotyping to study TCR occurrence patterns. The study profiled the T cell repertoires of hundreds of subjects by immunosequencing and related them to cytomegalovirus serostatus. All discovery cohort repertoires had been generated using a single sequencing platform. A later genetic analysis used genome-wide SNP genotypes for about three fifths of the roughly 700 donors, treating that subset as a discovery cohort. To predict cytomegalovirus infection status, the study brought together high-throughput TCR immunosequencing, statistical association of individual TCRs with disease status, and machine learning. What the work shows at the level of the full study, not this receptor alone: A cluster of highly shared sequence variants was judged likely to represent a technical artifact of the sequencing pipeline. Assigning TCR associations to individual alleles was difficult when HLA alleles, especially DR and DQ, strongly co-occurred. According to the authors, the approach could potentially be generalized to other disease states and immunological phenotypes. In a later genetic analysis, a missense DCLRE1C variant was associated with V-gene and J-gene trimming of TCR beta chains, and the association was replicated in an independent cohort. In this cohort, only TCR beta chains were sequenced, and detectable features were limited by the absence of alpha or paired-chain data. Across donors, most TCR sequences were observed very rarely, whereas some public TCRs were present in many individuals. In vitro tests confirmed that a few of the cytomegalovirus-associated TCR beta chains recognize cytomegalovirus antigens. At a false discovery rate of 0.05, a later analysis linked some 18,000 TCR beta sequences to specific HLA alleles. Linkage disequilibrium might explain the correlated functional status among segregating V segments, but an unknown experimental factor could not be excluded. In a later analysis, HLA-associated TCR beta chains showed more clonal expansion and lower generation probabilities than non-associated chains that were equally common. Some IMGT-functional V segments, including TRBV6-2 and TRBV6-3, could not be told apart with the 87-base-pair reads, so those segments were excluded. The classifier was reported to diagnose cytomegalovirus status with high specificity and sensitivity in both the original and validation cohorts. In a later analysis, most CMV-associated TCR beta chains were found to appear HLA-restricted, with HLA associations seemingly driven largely by CMV exposure. Compared with the 666-donor mean, donors in an Asian-associated ancestry cluster had fewer N-insertions in productive TCRs, according to a later genetic analysis. For the cohort, immune exposure information was limited to CMV serostatus. In the study, approximately 160 TCR beta chains were listed as associated with cytomegalovirus. Because HLA typing was unavailable for some donors at each locus, only the typed subset was used in association tests. Presence/absence analyses assumed roughly uniform sequencing depth across donors, an assumption that may not hold. Because counts were too low, some 17 rarely observed V segments, including chromosome 9 orphons, were left out of the earlier analysis of some 640 of the donors. Broadly in line with IMGT annotations, most TCR beta V segments showed up in productive rearrangements about 90% or about 30% of the time in an earlier analysis of 450 to 600 of the donors. A further reported finding was that TCR beta sequences accurately predicted the HLA-A and HLA-B alleles for most subjects in the first cohort. In a later analysis, several top co-occurrence clusters were reported to appear linked to parvovirus B19, influenza, CMV and Epstein-Barr virus. A later analysis found that TCR association rates varied across HLA loci, with DRB1 alleles showing the most associated TCRs and HLA-C alleles the fewest.

Receptors were amplified or captured by the immunoSEQ multiplex PCR assay. A mixture of 60 forward primers for TCR Vbeta segments and 13 reverse primers for TCR Jbeta segments was used in the multiplex PCR. Amplification of the CDR3 region of rearranged TCR beta genes was performed with a multiplex PCR assay on genomic DNA. The amplified TCR beta libraries were sequenced on the Illumina HiSeq System as 87-base-pair reads. On the authors' methods: A later analysis tallied around 82 million unique TCR beta chains across the 610 or so repertoires, and some 12 million of those chains were shared by two or more donors. Raw reads were error-corrected and collapsed into unique sequences with a nearest-neighbor algorithm that merged closely related sequences to remove PCR and sequencing errors. To assign V, D and J gene segments, CDR3 sequences were aligned to IMGT reference sequences. For a sequence to be retained, a match of at least six nucleotides to both a V gene segment and a J gene segment was required. Rearrangements were classified as productive when the CDR3 lacked stop codons and remained in frame with V and J, and all other rearrangements were classified as non-productive. CDR3 was defined by IMGT convention, running from the second conserved V-encoded cysteine to the conserved J-encoded phenylalanine. In an earlier analysis of around 640 of the donors, sequences lacking an unambiguous match to a single V gene segment were excluded. In an earlier analysis of approximately 500 of the donors, a V segment was called functional when productive rearrangements were above 56.7%, and segregating when the standard deviation between donors exceeded 5%. A statistical classification framework was developed to diagnose cytomegalovirus status using the catalog of TCR beta chain sequences. V and J gene assignment, in a later analysis, came from comparing TCR nucleotide sequences with IMGT/GENE-DB human TR gene sequences. Using the TCRdist pipeline, a later analysis assigned CDR3 sequences along with most-parsimonious VDJ recombination scenarios. In a later analysis, every TCR beta chain was defined by the combination of its CDR3 amino acid sequence and its V-gene family, and reads without a unique V-gene family were dropped. In a later analysis, 500 to 700 highly shared, low-generation-probability nucleotide sequences were removed to address suspected cross-contamination and a sequencing artifact. A later analysis calculated a clonal expansion index for each public chain from normalized within-repertoire ranks of inferred template counts. Generation probabilities in a later analysis came from a VDJ recombination model fitted to out-of-frame rearrangements, and those results were checked against IGoR. Hypergeometric tests were used in a later analysis to score TCR-TCR, TCR-HLA and TCR-CMV co-occurrence, with a repertoire-size bias correction applied to the TCR pairs. False discovery rates were estimated in a later analysis by permuting HLA or CMV assignments 20 times. In a later analysis, co-occurring TCRs were grouped using DBSCAN, and TCRdist sequence similarity was added for clustering within HLA-allele-positive subsets. Repertoires with fewer than 30,000 or more than 120,000 public chains, plus five repertoires with anomalous nucleotide sharing, were excluded from co-occurrence clustering. Sourced from immuneACCESS, this table was stored by TCRdb with only in-frame sequences that have V and J called. A share of the clones is absent; for the studies checked, an unresolved V gene accounts for under half, and the remainder has no known explanation. D and trimming come from the DNA, and the V and J calls and clone size come from that table. For this sample the table gives about 140,000 clones, of which 80% were detected only once. The top ten hold approximately 2.5% of the sample.

In total, approximately 700 healthy bone marrow donors made up the cohort. Cohort members were all nominally healthy when sampled, although unrecorded immune exposures were likely present. The donor tested CMV seronegative and was one of the 352 seronegative cohort members. A peripheral blood sample was collected from each donor, and TCR beta sequencing was performed on peripheral blood mononuclear cells. The Qiagen DNeasy Blood Extraction Kit was used to extract genomic DNA from the blood cell samples. This sequence uses TRBV6-1 and TRBJ2-3, and the D gene may be TRBD2, 5 bases matching. What was sequenced was PBMCs. This TCR derives from a middle-aged man in good health and CMV-seronegative. The bases are TGTGCCAGCAGTCGTCTGTCGGGCGGGGATACGCAGTATTTT. Translation gives CASSRLSGGDTQYF.